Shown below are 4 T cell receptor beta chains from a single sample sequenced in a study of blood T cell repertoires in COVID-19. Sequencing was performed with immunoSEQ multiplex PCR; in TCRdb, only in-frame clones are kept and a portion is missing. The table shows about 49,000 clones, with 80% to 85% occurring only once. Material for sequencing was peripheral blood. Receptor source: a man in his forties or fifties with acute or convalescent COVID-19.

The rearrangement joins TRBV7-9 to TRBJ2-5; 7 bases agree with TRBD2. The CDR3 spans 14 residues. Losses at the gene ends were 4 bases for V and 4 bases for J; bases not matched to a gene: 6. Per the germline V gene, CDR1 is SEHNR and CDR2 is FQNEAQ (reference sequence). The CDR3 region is CASSSPREGETQYF. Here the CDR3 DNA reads TGTGCCAGCAGCTCCCCCAGGGAGGGAGAGACCCAGTACTTC.

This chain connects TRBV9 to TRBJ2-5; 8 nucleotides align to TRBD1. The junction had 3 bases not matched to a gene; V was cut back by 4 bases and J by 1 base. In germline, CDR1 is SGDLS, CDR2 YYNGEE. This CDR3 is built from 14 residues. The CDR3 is CASSNDRGQETQYF. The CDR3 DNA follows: TGTGCCAGCAGCAACGACAGGGGCCAAGAGACCCAGTACTTC. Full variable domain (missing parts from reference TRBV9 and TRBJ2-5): DSGVTQTPKHLITATGQRVTLRCSPRSGDLSVYWYQQSLDQGLQFLIQYYNGEERAKGNILERFSAQQFPDLHSELNLSSLELGDSALYFCASSNDRGQETQYFGPGTRLLVL.

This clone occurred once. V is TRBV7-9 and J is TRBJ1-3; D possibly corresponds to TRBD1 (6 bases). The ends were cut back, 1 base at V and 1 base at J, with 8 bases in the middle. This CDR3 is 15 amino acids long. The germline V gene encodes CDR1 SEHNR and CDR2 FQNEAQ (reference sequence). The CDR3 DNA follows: TGTGCCAGCAGCTTAGGGACAGAATCTGGAAACACCATATATTTT. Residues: CASSLGTESGNTIYF.

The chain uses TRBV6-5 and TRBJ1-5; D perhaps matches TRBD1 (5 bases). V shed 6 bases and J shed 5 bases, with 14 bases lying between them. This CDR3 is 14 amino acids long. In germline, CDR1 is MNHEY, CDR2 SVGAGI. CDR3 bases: TGTGCCAGCAGACCCGACAGCCCCGATCAGCCCCAGCATTTT. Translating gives CASRPDSPDQPQHF.